The TCR beta chain described here comes from a study of blood T cell repertoires in COVID-19. About the study: Sources were T cells, B-cell-depleted T cells, or PBMCs; the material itself was cDNA or gDNA.

How the authors handled the data: Reference gene primer amplification gave nucleated cell count estimates. Sequencing was performed with immunoSEQ multiplex PCR; in TCRdb, only in-frame clones are kept and a portion is missing. The V and J calls and clone size come from that table; D and trimming were worked out from the DNA. Of under 250,000 clones listed, 92% are singletons. CDR3 length: 15 residues. The V gene's germline CDR1 is MNHEY and CDR2 SVGAGI. The ends were cut back, 6 bases at V and 9 bases at J, with 18 bases in the middle. This sequence originates from a man aged 60 to 69 with COVID-19, enrolled during active disease. V gene TRBV6-5 combines with J gene TRBJ1-6; possible D gene TRBD1, 5 bases. The sequenced material came from peripheral blood. DNA of the CDR3: TGTGCCAGCAGCTCCCGGGGGACGGCGGCTTCACCCCTCCACTTT. This encodes CASSSRGTAASPLHF.